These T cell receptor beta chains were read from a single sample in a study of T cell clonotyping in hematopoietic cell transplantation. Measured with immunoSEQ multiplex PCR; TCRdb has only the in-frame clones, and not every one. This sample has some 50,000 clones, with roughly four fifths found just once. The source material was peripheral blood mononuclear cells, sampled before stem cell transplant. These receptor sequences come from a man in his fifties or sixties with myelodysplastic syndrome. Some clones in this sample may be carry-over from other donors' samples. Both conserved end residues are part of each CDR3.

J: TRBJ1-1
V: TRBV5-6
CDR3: CASSLRSFNPEAFF

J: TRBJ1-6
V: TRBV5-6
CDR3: CASSLGMGAAYNSPLHF

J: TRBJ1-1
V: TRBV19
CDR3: CASRGGRLATEAFF

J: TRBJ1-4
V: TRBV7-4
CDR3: CASSLGTRGLNEKLFF

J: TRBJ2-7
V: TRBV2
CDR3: CASTGRGGEQYF

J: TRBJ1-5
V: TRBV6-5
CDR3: CASTQGVGQPQHF

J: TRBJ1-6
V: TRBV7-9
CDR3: CASSRDVSPLHF

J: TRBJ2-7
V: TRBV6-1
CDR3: CASSELRTEQYF

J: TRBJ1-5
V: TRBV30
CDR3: CAWSVRSINQPQHF

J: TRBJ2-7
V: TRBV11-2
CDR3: CASSVGRQGAGEQYF

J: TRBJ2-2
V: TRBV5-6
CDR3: CASSLVGLAGRTGELFF

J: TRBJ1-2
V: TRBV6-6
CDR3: CASSTQGAYGYTF

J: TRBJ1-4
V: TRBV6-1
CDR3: CASSEGQGARKLFF

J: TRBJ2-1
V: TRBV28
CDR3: CASSRLLLAGGNEQFF

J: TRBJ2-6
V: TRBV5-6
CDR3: CASSLWAGANVLTF

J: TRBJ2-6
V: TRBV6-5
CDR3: CASSYGLAGANVLTF

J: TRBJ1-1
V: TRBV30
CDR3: CAWTVSQGARIPRAFF

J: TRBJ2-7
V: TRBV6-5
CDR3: CASSSRDTGRVEQYF

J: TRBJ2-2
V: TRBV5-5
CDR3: CASSLVPVGGFNTGELFF

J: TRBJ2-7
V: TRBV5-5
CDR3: CASSLEAGGPTYEQYF

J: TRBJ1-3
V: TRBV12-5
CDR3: CASGLSASGNTIYF

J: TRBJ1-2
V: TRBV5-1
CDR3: CASSLETVSGYTF

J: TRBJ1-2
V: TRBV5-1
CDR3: CASSTPQGAQGYTF

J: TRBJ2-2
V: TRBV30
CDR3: CAWRGQPGELFF

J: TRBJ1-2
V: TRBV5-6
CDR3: CASSPGQSGYTF

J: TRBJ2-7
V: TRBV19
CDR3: CASSIDGRGFNYEQYF

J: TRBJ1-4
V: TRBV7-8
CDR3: CASKGQLLGEKLFF

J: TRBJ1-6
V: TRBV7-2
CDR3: CASSPPGTGIPVHF

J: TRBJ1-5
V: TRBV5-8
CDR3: CASSLSGQGHQPQHF

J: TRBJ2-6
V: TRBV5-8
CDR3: CASSSTGTGANVLTF

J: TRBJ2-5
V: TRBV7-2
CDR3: CASSPSFRGGETQYF

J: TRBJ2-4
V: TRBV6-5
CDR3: CASSRGDKNIQYF

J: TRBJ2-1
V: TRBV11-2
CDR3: CASSLVGSGGANEQFF

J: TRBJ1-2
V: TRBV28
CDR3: CASSLLQQSYGYTF

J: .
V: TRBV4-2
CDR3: CASSQVRQGGYEQYF

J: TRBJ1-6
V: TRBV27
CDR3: CASSFDVRRNSPLHF

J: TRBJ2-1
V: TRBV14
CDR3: CASSQLGHSYNEQFF

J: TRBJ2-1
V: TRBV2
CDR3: CASSRGPGIDEQFF